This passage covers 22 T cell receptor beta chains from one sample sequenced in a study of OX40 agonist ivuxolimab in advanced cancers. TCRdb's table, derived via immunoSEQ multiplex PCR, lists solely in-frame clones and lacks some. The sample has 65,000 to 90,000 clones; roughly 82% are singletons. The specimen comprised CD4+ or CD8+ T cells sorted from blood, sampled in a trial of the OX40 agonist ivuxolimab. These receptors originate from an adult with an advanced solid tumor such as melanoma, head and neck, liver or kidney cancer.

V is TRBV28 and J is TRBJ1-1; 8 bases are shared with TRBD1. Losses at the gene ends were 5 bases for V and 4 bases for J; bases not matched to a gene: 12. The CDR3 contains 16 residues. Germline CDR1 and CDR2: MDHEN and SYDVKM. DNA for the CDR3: TGTGCCAGCAGTAGGACAGGGATTATTCCCGTCACTGAAGCTTTCTTT. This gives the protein CASSRTGIIPVTEAFF.

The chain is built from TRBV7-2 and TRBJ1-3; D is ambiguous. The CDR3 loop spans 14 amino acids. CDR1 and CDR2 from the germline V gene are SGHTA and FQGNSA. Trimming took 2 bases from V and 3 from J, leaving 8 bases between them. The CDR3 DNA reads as TGTGCCAGCAGCTTACTCCAAGATGGAAACACCATATATTTT. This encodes CASSLLQDGNTIYF. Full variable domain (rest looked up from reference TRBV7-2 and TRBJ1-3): GAGVSQSPSNKVTEKGKDVELRCDPISGHTALYWYRQSLGQGLEFLIYFQGNSAPDKSGLPSDRFSAERTGGSVSTLTIQRTQQEDSAVYLCASSLLQDGNTIYFGEGSWLTVV.

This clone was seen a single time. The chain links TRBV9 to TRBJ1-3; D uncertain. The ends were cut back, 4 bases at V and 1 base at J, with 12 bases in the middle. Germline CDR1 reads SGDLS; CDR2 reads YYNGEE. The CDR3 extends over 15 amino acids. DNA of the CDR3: TGTGCCAGCAGCTTCAAATCCGGGTCTGGAAACACCATATATTTT. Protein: CASSFKSGSGNTIYF.

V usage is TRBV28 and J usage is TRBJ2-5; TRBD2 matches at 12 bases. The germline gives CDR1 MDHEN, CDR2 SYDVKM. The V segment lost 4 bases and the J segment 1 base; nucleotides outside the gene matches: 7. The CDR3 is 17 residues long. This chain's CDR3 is CASSSLAGGLAQETQYF. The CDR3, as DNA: TGTGCCAGCAGTTCTCTAGCGGGAGGGCTGGCCCAAGAGACCCAGTACTTC.

CDR3 protein: CASSLDRAYGYTF. Written as DNA, the CDR3 is TGCGCCAGCAGCCTAGACAGGGCCTATGGCTACACCTTC. J is TRBJ1-2 and V is TRBV4-1; 7 bases are shared with TRBD1. After removal of 4 bases from V and 4 bases from J, the junction contained 3 bases not matched to a gene. Germline assignment: CDR1 MGHRA and CDR2 YSYEKL. The CDR3 is 13 residues long.

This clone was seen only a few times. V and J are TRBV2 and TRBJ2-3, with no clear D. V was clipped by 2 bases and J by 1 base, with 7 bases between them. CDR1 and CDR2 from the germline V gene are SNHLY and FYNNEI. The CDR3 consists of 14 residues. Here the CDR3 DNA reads TGTGCCAGCAGTGAAATGGGCGGCACAGATACGCAGTATTTT. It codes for CASSEMGGTDTQYF.

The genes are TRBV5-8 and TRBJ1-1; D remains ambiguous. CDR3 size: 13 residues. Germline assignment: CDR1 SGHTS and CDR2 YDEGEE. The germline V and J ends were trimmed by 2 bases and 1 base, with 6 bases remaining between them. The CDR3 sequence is CASSFGGNTEAFF. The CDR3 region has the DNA TGTGCCAGCAGCTTCGGAGGGAACACTGAAGCTTTCTTT.

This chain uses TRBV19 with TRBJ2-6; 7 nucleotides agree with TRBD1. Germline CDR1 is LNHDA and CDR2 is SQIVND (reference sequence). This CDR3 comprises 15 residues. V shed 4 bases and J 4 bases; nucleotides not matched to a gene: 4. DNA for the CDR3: TGTGCCAGTAGTACCGGACAGGCCGGGGCCAACGTCCTGACTTTC. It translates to CASSTGQAGANVLTF.

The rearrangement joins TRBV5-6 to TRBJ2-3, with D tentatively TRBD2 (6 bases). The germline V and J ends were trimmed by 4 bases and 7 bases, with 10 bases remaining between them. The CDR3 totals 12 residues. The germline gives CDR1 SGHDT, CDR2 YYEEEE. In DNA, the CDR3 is TGTGCCAGCAGCGCCCGGGACTATACGCAGTATTTT. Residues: CASSARDYTQYF.

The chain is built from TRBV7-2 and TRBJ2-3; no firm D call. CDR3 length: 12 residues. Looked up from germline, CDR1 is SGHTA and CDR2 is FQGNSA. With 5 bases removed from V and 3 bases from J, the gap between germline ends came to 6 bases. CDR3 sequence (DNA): TGTGCCAGCAGCCCCTCTACAGATACGCAGTATTTT. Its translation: CASSPSTDTQYF. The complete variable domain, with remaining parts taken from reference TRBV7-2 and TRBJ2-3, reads GAGVSQSPSNKVTEKGKDVELRCDPISGHTALYWYRQSLGQGLEFLIYFQGNSAPDKSGLPSDRFSAERTGGSVSTLTIQRTQQEDSAVYLCASSPSTDTQYFGPGTRLTVL.

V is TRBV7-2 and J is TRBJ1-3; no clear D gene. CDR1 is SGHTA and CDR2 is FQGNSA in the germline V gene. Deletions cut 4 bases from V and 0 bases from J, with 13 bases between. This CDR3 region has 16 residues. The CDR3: CASSYLGPVSGNTIYF. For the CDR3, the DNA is TGTGCCAGCAGCTACCTCGGACCGGTCTCTGGAAACACCATATATTTT.

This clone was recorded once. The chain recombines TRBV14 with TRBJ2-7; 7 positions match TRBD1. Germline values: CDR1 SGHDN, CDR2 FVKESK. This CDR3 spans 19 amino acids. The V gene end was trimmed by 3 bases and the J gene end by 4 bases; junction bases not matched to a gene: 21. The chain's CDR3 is CASSHIRQGPLFGGYEQYF. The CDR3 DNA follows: TGTGCCAGCAGCCATATCCGACAGGGCCCACTTTTTGGCGGATACGAGCAGTACTTC.

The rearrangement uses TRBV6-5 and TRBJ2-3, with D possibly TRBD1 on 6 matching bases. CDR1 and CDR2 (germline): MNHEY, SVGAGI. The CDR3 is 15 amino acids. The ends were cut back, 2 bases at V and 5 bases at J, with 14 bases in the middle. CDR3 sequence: CASSYRRPGEDTQYF. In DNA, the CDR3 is TGTGCCAGCAGTTACCGGAGGCCAGGGGAAGATACGCAGTATTTT.

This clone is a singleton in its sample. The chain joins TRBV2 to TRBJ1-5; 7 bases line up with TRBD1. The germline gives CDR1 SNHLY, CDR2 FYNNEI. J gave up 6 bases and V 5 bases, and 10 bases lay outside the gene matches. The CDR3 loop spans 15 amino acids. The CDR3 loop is CASSPGGTVSQPQHF. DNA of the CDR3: TGTGCCAGCAGTCCCGGGGGGACAGTTAGTCAGCCCCAGCATTTT.

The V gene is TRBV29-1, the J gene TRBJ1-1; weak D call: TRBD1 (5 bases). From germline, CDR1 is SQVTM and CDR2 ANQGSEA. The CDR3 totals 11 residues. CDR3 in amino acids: CMAGTNTEAFF. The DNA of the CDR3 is TGCATGGCAGGGACGAACACTGAAGCTTTCTTT.

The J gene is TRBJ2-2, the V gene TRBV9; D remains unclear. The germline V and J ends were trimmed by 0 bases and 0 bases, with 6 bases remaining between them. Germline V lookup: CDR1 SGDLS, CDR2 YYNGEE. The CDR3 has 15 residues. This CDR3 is CASSVDQPNTGELFF. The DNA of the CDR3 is TGTGCCAGCAGCGTAGATCAGCCGAACACCGGGGAGCTGTTTTTT. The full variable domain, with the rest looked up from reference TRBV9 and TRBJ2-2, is DSGVTQTPKHLITATGQRVTLRCSPRSGDLSVYWYQQSLDQGLQFLIQYYNGEERAKGNILERFSAQQFPDLHSELNLSSLELGDSALYFCASSVDQPNTGELFFGEGSRLTVL.

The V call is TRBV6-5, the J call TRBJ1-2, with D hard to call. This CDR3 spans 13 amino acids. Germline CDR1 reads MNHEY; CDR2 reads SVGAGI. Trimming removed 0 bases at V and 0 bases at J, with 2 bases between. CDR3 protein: CASSYSANYGYTF. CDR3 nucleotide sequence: TGTGCCAGCAGTTACTCAGCTAACTATGGCTACACCTTC.

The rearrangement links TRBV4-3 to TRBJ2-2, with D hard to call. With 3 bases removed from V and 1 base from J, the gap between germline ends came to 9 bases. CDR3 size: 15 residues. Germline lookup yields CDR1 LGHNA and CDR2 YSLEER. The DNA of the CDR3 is TGCGCCAGCAGCCAGGACGTCAGGAACACCGGGGAGCTGTTTTTT. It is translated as CASSQDVRNTGELFF.

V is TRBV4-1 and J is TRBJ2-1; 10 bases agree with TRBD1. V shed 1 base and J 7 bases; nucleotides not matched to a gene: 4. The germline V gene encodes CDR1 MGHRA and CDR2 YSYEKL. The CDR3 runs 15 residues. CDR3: CASSQGQGAWNEQFF. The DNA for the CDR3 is TGCGCCAGCAGCCAAGGACAGGGGGCTTGGAATGAGCAGTTCTTC.

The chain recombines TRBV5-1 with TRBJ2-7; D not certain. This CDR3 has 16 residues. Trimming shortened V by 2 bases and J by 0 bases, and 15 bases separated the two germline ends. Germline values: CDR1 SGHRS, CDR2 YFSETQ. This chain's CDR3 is CASSFALSGGSYEQYF. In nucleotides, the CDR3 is TGCGCCAGCAGCTTTGCTCTCTCGGGCGGCTCCTACGAGCAGTACTTC.

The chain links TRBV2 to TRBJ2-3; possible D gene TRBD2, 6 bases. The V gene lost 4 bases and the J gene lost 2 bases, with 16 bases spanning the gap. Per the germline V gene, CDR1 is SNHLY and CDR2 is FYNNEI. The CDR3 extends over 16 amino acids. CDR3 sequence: CASSANSGALTDTQYF. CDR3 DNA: TGTGCCAGCAGTGCCAATAGCGGAGCCCTCACAGATACGCAGTATTTT.

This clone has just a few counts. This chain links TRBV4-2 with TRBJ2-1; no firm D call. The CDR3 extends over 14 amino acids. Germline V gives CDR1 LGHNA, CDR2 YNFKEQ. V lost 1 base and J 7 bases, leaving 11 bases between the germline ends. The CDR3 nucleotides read TGTGCCAGCAGCCAAGGGTCTAGGCAAAATGAGCAGTTCTTC. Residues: CASSQGSRQNEQFF.